Following are 23 T cell receptor beta chains from one sample sequenced in a study of a mutant IDH1 vaccine in newly diagnosed glioma. Method: immunoSEQ multiplex PCR; TCRdb's copy keeps in-frame clones and lacks some. This table has under 70,000 clones, 80% to 85% appearing once. This sample's time point: week 5, during vaccination. Vaccine doses each comprised 300 ug of mutant IDH1 20-mer peptide, with topical imiquimod. Antigens of these TCRs are unknown. The sample in question was PBMCs, obtained from a glioma patient whose treatment included an IDH1 peptide vaccine. Source of these receptors: a young man with glioma.

The chain couples TRBV7-8 to TRBJ1-2; 10 bases agree with TRBD1. The V segment lost 5 bases and the J segment 2 bases; nucleotides outside the gene matches: 2. Germline loops: CDR1 SGHVS, CDR2 FQNEAQ. The CDR3 contains 14 residues. The CDR3 reads CASSPGQGNYGYTF. The DNA for the CDR3 is TGTGCCAGCAGCCCGGGACAGGGGAACTATGGCTACACCTTC.

V usage is TRBV18 and J usage is TRBJ2-3; 9 nucleotides line up with TRBD1. This CDR3 is 16 amino acids long. V was pared by 2 bases and J by 10 bases, with 13 bases of the junction left unmatched. CDR1 is KGHSH and CDR2 is LQKENI in the germline V gene. The CDR3 reads CASSPTRDRVIAAQYF. The CDR3 DNA sequence: TGTGCCAGCTCACCAACCCGGGACAGGGTTATCGCTGCGCAGTATTTT. Full variable domain (remainder filled in from reference TRBV18 and TRBJ2-3): NAGVMQNPRHLVRRRGQEARLRCSPMKGHSHVYWYRQLPEEGLKFMVYLQKENIIDESGMPKERFSAEFPKEGPSILRIQQVVRGDSAAYFCASSPTRDRVIAAQYFGPGTRLTVL.

This chain connects TRBV13 to TRBJ1-3; possibly TRBD1 for D (5 bases). V dropped 4 bases and J dropped 3 bases, with 10 bases sitting between them. The CDR3 extends over 14 amino acids. CDR1 PRHDT and CDR2 FYEKMQ come from the germline V gene (reference sequence). CDR3 nucleotides: TGTGCCAGCAGCTACGGGACGGATGGAAACACCATATATTTT. Translating it yields CASSYGTDGNTIYF.

The chain has TRBV4-2 and TRBJ2-3; 7 bases line up with TRBD2. The trim removed 0 bases at V and 6 bases at J, leaving 9 bases unmatched. This CDR3 comprises 16 residues. Germline V gene sequence: CDR1 LGHNA, CDR2 YNFKEQ. The CDR3 DNA follows: TGTGCCAGCAGCCAAGAAGCGGGGAACCCGGCGGATACGCAGTATTTT. Translated, it gives CASSQEAGNPADTQYF.

The rearrangement joins TRBV6-5 to TRBJ2-2; D call uncertain. The CDR3 contains 12 residues. CDR1 MNHEY and CDR2 SVGAGI come from the germline V gene. V was trimmed by 0 bases and J by 7 bases, leaving 3 bases between them. The CDR3 region has the DNA TGTGCCAGCAGTTACTCGGGCGGGGAGCTGTTTTTT. Translated, it gives CASSYSGGELFF.

V is TRBV7-9 and J is TRBJ2-7; D call uncertain. CDR1 SEHNR and CDR2 FQNEAQ come from the germline V gene (reference sequence). The CDR3 runs 14 residues. V was shortened by 2 bases and J by 0 bases, with 8 bases between the two germline ends. Here the CDR3 DNA reads TGTGCCAGCAGCTTAACGACTGTCTCCTACGAGCAGTACTTC. Its translation: CASSLTTVSYEQYF.

There are a few counts of this clone. The V and J genes are TRBV6-1 and TRBJ2-5; D call uncertain. Germline lookup yields CDR1 MNHNS and CDR2 SASEGT. The CDR3 totals 13 residues. Trimming took off 7 bases at V and 6 bases at J, with 15 bases between the two ends. As DNA, the CDR3 is TGTGCCAGCACCATTAGTAGGGTGCAGACCCAGTACTTC. It is translated as CASTISRVQTQYF.

The chain combines TRBV27 with TRBJ1-1, with D tentatively TRBD1 (5 bases). This CDR3 contains 12 residues. Germline loops: CDR1 MNHEY, CDR2 SMNVEV (reference sequence). V was cut by 6 bases and J by 10 bases, with 15 bases left in between. For the CDR3, the DNA is TGTGCCAGCAGCCAACTACCGGGACGAGCTTTCTTT. As protein: CASSQLPGRAFF.

This clone came up a few times. Mismatch with germline at one junction end may stem from a read error. The J gene is TRBJ1-2, the V gene TRBV6-1; no clear D gene. This CDR3 has 11 residues. The germline gives CDR1 MNHNS, CDR2 SASEGT. CDR3 protein: CASSILWVPIF. Here the CDR3 DNA reads TGTGCCAGCAGCATCCTGTGGGTGCCCATCTTC.

There are a few counts of this clone. The V gene is TRBV18, the J gene TRBJ1-1; no reliable D call. The CDR3 loop spans 15 amino acids. Germline V CDR1 and CDR2: KGHSH, LQKENI. Trimming left V 5 bases short and J 1 base short, with 14 bases between. In DNA form, the CDR3 reads TGTGCCAGCTCAGCCGAAGTAGGGAGGAACACTGAAGCTTTCTTT. It codes for CASSAEVGRNTEAFF.

J is TRBJ2-3 and V is TRBV6-4, with 7 bases fitting TRBD2. V shed 5 bases, J shed 2 bases, and the junction held 4 bases outside the gene matches. This CDR3 comprises 14 residues. Germline CDR1 is MRHNA and CDR2 is SNTAGT. DNA for the CDR3: TGTGCCAGCAGTCGGGGGGACGACACAGATACGCAGTATTTT. Translating gives CASSRGDDTDTQYF.

The chain uses TRBV18 and TRBJ1-5; possible D gene TRBD1, 6 bases. The V gene's germline CDR1 is KGHSH and CDR2 LQKENI. V lost 5 bases and J lost 0, with 17 bases in between. This CDR3 is built from 17 residues. The CDR3: CASSDGQRKYSNQPQHF. The CDR3 DNA follows: TGTGCCAGCTCAGATGGACAGCGAAAGTATAGCAATCAGCCCCAGCATTTT.

CDR3 DNA sequence: TGTGCCAGCAGTGGACGCCTCGGGACAGCTAACTATGGCTACACCTTC. It encodes CASSGRLGTANYGYTF. The chain combines TRBV28 with TRBJ1-2; TRBD1 matches at 7 bases. CDR3 length: 16 residues. J was trimmed by 0 bases and V by 5 bases; bases with no gene match: 9. Germline V lookup: CDR1 MDHEN, CDR2 SYDVKM.

This clone was recorded once. This chain links TRBV10-3 with TRBJ2-5; 9 nucleotides agree with TRBD1. With the DNA end fitting TRBJ2-7 better, the J assignment may be wrong. Germline V gene data show CDR1 as ENHRY and CDR2 as SYGVKD. The length of the CDR3 is 15 residues. For the CDR3, the DNA is TGTGCCATCAGCGCCGGGACAGGGCTTTTCGACGAGCAGTACTTC. It specifies CAISAGTGLFDEQYF.

The chain employs TRBV27 and TRBJ2-1; D unresolved. The germline CDR1 and CDR2 sequences are MNHEY and SMNVEV (reference sequence). This CDR3 contains 13 residues. The V end lost 2 bases, the J end lost 3 bases, and 5 bases lay between the germline ends. The CDR3 reads CASSLGFYNEQFF. The DNA for the CDR3 is TGTGCCAGCAGTTTAGGTTTCTACAATGAGCAGTTCTTC.

The table lists this clone with a count of one. The J gene is TRBJ2-1, the V gene TRBV15; the match to TRBD2 covers 11 bases. Trimming at V came to 5 bases and at J to 0 bases, leaving 3 bases not matched to a gene. There are 16 residues in the CDR3. Germline V gene lookup returns CDR1 LNHNV and CDR2 YYDKDF (reference sequence). The CDR3 bases are TGTGCCACCAGCGCTAGCGGGGGGAGCTCCTACAATGAGCAGTTCTTC. It codes for CATSASGGSSYNEQFF.

The chain has TRBV28 and TRBJ1-5; D remains unclear. The CDR3 is 16 residues long. V gave up 6 bases and J gave up 1 base, with 16 bases separating them. Germline loops: CDR1 MDHEN, CDR2 SYDVKM. In DNA, the CDR3 is TGTGCCAGCAGGACCGGGAGTAAGTGGAGCAATCAGCCCCAGCATTTT. Translating it yields CASRTGSKWSNQPQHF.

The chain carries TRBV9 and TRBJ2-3, with 9 positions matching TRBD1. From germline, CDR1 is SGDLS and CDR2 YYNGEE. After removal of 2 bases from V and 1 base from J, the junction contained 2 bases not matched to a gene. The CDR3 runs to 15 residues. CDR3 coding DNA: TGTGCCAGCAGCGTGGACAGGGGCGGCACAGATACGCAGTATTTT. Protein product: CASSVDRGGTDTQYF.

The chain links TRBV15 to TRBJ2-2; D ambiguous. This CDR3 has 13 amino acids. CDR1 LNHNV and CDR2 YYDKDF come from the germline V gene (reference sequence). Trimming removed 4 bases at V and 8 bases at J, with 11 bases between. This CDR3 reads CATSTRRAGELFF. The CDR3 region has the DNA TGTGCCACCAGCACCCGTCGGGCGGGGGAGCTGTTTTTT.

V is TRBV10-2 and J is TRBJ1-5; 9 bases line up with TRBD1. The CDR3 length is 15 residues. After removal of 6 bases from V and 1 base from J, the junction contained 4 bases not matched to a gene. Germline V CDR1 and CDR2: WSHSY, SAAADI. The CDR3 nucleotides read TGCGCCAGCAGAAGAGGGACAGGGAGCAATCAGCCCCAGCATTTT. Protein sequence: CASRRGTGSNQPQHF.

The V call is TRBV5-5, the J call TRBJ2-7; D possibly matches TRBD1 or TRBD2 (6 bases each). The CDR3 is made up of 14 amino acids. Germline values: CDR1 SGHKS, CDR2 YYEKEE (reference sequence). Trimming took 2 bases from V and 2 from J, leaving 11 bases between them. The CDR3 nucleotides are TGTGCCAGCAGCTTCGGGGGCAGGACCTACGAGCAGTACTTC. Translated, it gives CASSFGGRTYEQYF.

CDR3 bases: TGCGCCAGCAGTGAGCTCAGCGGGGGAACAGATACGCAGTATTTT. It yields the protein CASSELSGGTDTQYF. The chain is built from TRBV10-1 and TRBJ2-3, with 8 bases that match TRBD2. V shed 2 bases, J shed 3 bases, and the junction held 4 bases outside the gene matches. There are 15 residues in the CDR3. CDR1 and CDR2 (germline): WNHNN, SYGVQD (reference sequence).

The chain links TRBV19 to TRBJ2-3; TRBD2 matches at 8 bases. Germline values: CDR1 LNHDA, CDR2 SQIVND (reference sequence). CDR3 length: 15 amino acids. Trimming took 6 bases from V and 0 from J; bases not matched to a gene: 5. CDR3 in DNA: TGTGCCAGTAGAACTAGCGGCTGGAGCACAGATACGCAGTATTTT. It translates to CASRTSGWSTDTQYF. The entire variable domain, with the rest obtained from reference TRBV19 and TRBJ2-3, is as follows: DGGITQSPKYLFRKEGQNVTLSCEQNLNHDAMYWYRQDPGQGLRLIYYSQIVNDFQKGDIAEGYSVSREKKESFPLTVTSAQKNPTAFYLCASRTSGWSTDTQYFGPGTRLTVL.